The T cell receptor beta chain described here comes from a study of blood T cells in healthy people across ages. From germline, CDR1 is SGHAT and CDR2 FQNNGV. Trimming cost V 4 bases and J 8 bases; bases outside gene matches: 14. The CDR3 runs 16 residues. A J-beta primer mix and a sample-barcoded 5' primer were used in a second PCR of roughly 6 to 12 cycles. TCRdb processed the 5' RACE reads anew with MiXCR; each CDR3 protein has one entry. The sample has approximately 810,000 distinct CDR3 sequences; 29% are singletons. Material: blood. The chain joins TRBV11-2 to TRBJ1-2, with 9 nucleotides matching TRBD1. The receptor was derived from a woman of 80 years or more in good health. The CDR3 coding sequence is TGTGCCAGCAGCTCCCCGGGACAGGGAGCCGCGAGGGGCTACACCTTC. Translation: CASSSPGQGAARGYTF.